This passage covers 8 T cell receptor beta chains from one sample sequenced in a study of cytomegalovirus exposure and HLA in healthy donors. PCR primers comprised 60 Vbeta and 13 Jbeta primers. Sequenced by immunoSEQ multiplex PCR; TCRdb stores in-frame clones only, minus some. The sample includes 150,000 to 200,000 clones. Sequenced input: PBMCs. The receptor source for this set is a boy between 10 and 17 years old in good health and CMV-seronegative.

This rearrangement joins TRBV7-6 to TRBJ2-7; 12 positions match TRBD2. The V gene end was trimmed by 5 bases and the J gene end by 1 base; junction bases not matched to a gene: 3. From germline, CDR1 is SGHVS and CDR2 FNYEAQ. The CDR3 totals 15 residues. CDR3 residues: CASSPTSGGSYEQYF. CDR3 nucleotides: TGTGCCAGCAGCCCTACTAGCGGGGGGTCCTACGAGCAGTACTTC.

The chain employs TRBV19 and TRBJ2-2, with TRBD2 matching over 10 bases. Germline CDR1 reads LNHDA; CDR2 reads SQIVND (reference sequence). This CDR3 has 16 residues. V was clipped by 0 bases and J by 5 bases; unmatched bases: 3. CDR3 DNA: TGTGCCAGTAGTATAGAAGCGGGGGGGCTGACCGGGGAGCTGTTTTTT. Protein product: CASSIEAGGLTGELFF.

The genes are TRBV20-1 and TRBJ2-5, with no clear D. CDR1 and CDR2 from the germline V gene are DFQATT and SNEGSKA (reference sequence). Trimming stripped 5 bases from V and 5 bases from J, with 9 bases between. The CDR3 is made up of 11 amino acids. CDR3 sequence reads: CSALARETQYF. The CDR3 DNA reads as TGCAGTGCTTTAGCACGGGAGACCCAGTACTTC.

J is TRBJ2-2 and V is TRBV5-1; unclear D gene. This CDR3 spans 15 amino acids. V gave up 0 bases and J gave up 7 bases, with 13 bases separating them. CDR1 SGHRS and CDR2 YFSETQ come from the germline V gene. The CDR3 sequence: CASSLGAVPDGELFF. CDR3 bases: TGCGCCAGCAGCTTGGGGGCAGTTCCCGACGGGGAGCTGTTTTTT.

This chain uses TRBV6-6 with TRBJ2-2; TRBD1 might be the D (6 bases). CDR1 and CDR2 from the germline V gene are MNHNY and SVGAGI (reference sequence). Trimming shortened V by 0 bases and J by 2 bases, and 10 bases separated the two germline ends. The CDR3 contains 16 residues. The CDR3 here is CASSYSNRVNTGELFF. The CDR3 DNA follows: TGTGCCAGCAGTTACTCAAACAGGGTTAACACCGGGGAGCTGTTTTTT.

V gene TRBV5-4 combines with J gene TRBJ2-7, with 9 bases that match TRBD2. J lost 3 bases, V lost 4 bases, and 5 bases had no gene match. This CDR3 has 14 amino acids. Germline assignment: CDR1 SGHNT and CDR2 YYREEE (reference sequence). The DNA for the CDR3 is TGTGCCAGCAGCCCGGGACTAGCCCACTACGAGCAGTACTTC. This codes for CASSPGLAHYEQYF. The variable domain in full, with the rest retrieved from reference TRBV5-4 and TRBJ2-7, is ETGVTQSPTHLIKTRGQQVTLRCSSQSGHNTVSWYQQALGQGPQFIFQYYREEENGRGNFPPRFSGLQFPNYSSELNVNALELDDSALYLCASSPGLAHYEQYFGPGTRLTVT.

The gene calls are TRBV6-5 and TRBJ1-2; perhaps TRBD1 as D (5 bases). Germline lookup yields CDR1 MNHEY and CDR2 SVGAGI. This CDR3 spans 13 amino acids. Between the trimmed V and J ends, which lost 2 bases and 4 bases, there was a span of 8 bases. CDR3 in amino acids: CASSYEGVYGYTF. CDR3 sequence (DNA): TGTGCCAGCAGTTACGAAGGGGTCTATGGCTACACCTTC.

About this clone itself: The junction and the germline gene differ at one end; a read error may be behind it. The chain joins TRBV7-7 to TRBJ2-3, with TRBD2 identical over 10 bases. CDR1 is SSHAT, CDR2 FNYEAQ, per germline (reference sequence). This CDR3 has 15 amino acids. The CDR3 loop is CASSPLAGVGDTQYF. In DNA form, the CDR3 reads TGTGCTAGCAGTCCCCTAGCGGGGGTCGGCGATACGCAGTATTTT. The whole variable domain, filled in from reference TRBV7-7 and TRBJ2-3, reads GAGVSQSPRYKVTKRGQDVTLRCDPISSHATLYWYQQALGQGPEFLTYFNYEAQPDKSGLPSDRFSAERPEGSISTLTIQRTEQRDSAMYRCASSPLAGVGDTQYFGPGTRLTVL.